This note documents a single TCR beta chain sequence. These data come from a study of blood T cell repertoires in COVID-19. The method was immunoSEQ multiplex PCR; TCRdb's version includes in-frame clones alone and lacks a portion of them. Of 270,000 or so clones in the sample, about 91% were seen once. The CDR3 spans 14 residues. Trimming at V came to 2 bases and at J to 1 base, leaving 5 bases not matched to a gene. CDR1 and CDR2 (germline): SQVTM, ANQGSEA. The source material was peripheral blood. This receptor was taken from a woman aged 40 to 50 who had recovered from COVID-19. The chain has TRBV29-1 and TRBJ2-7; TRBD2 matches at 7 bases. CDR3 region: CSVENQRGSYEQYF. In DNA form, the CDR3 reads TGCAGCGTTGAAAACCAGCGGGGATCCTACGAGCAGTACTTC.